The 28 T cell receptor beta chains below all came from one sample that was sequenced in a study of STAT3 mutations in large granular lymphocyte leukemia (dated by TCRdb to about 2019). What the research found in general, with its limitations: All T-LGLL patients had at least one immunodominant TCRbeta clonotype, and roughly half had multiple immunodominant subclonotypes.

Library preparation used the immunoSEQ multiplex PCR assay. TCRdb retrieved this table from immuneACCESS and kept in-frame rearrangements only. Not all clones are present; in checked studies, unresolved V genes account for under half, and no reason is known for the remainder. The sample table holds about 10,000 clones, of which about 55% were seen once. The ten top clones hold roughly 8.8% of the sample. No antigen has been identified for these receptors. Sequenced: peripheral blood mononuclear cells. The source of these receptors is a boy between 10 and 17 years old with T-cell large granular lymphocyte leukemia. Some clones in this sample may be carry-over from other donors' samples. The age is the age at diagnosis.

The chain combines TRBV18 with TRBJ2-1, with 9 nucleotides matching TRBD2. The ends lost 1 base at V and 6 bases at J; junction bases unmatched: 1. The CDR3 is 14 residues long. Germline lookup yields CDR1 KGHSH and CDR2 LQKENI. CDR3 DNA: TGTGCCAGCTCACCACTAGCGGGGGTCAATGAGCAGTTCTTC. Residues: CASSPLAGVNEQFF.

This clone was seen a handful of times. V usage is TRBV18 and J usage is TRBJ2-7, with unresolved D. The CDR3 is 13 amino acids. Germline V gene data show CDR1 as KGHSH and CDR2 as LQKENI. Deletions cut 3 bases from V and 0 bases from J, with 6 bases between. The CDR3 sequence is CASSPASSYEQYF. As DNA, the CDR3 is TGTGCCAGCTCACCGGCTAGCTCCTACGAGCAGTACTTC.

The chain uses TRBV7-9 and TRBJ2-7, with 9 nucleotides matching TRBD2. CDR1 SEHNR and CDR2 FQNEAQ come from the germline V gene (reference sequence). Germline trimming cut 2 bases from V and 3 bases from J; bases unmatched to any gene: 5. The CDR3 contains 15 residues. CDR3 residues: CASSLTSGRDYEQYF. DNA of the CDR3: TGTGCCAGCAGCTTAACTAGCGGGCGGGACTACGAGCAGTACTTC.

This chain links TRBV5-6 with TRBJ2-7; no clear D. The CDR3 extends over 13 amino acids. Between the trimmed V and J ends, which lost 4 bases and 2 bases, there was a span of 10 bases. Germline-derived CDR1 and CDR2 are SGHDT and YYEEEE. The CDR3 nucleotides are TGTGCCAGCAGCAGCCCCAGAGCCTACGAGCAGTACTTC. Encoded protein: CASSSPRAYEQYF.

In its sample, this clone was seen a few times. The chain couples TRBV18 to TRBJ2-3; D is possibly TRBD2 (6 bases). The CDR3 spans 16 residues. V lost 2 bases and J 4 bases, leaving 16 bases between the germline ends. Germline-derived CDR1 and CDR2 are KGHSH and LQKENI. CDR3 loop: CASSPRGGPGADTQYF. CDR3 nucleotides: TGTGCCAGCTCACCAAGGGGCGGGCCGGGGGCAGATACGCAGTATTTT.

The V gene is TRBV29-1, the J gene TRBJ2-1; 12 nucleotides line up with TRBD2. The CDR3 contains 16 residues. J lost 0 bases, V lost 8 bases, and 8 bases had no gene match. CDR1 is SQVTM and CDR2 is ANQGSEA in the germline V gene. In DNA form, the CDR3 reads TGCAGCATGACTAGCGGGAGTCTACGCTCCTACAATGAGCAGTTCTTC. Protein product: CSMTSGSLRSYNEQFF.

J is TRBJ1-6 and V is TRBV30; D possibly corresponds to TRBD1 (5 bases). CDR1 is GTSNPN and CDR2 is SVGIG in the germline V gene (reference sequence). The CDR3 sequence is 13 residues long. Trimming cost V 1 base and J 9 bases, with 10 bases left between them. The CDR3 reads CAWSGRQFSPLHF. For the CDR3, the DNA is TGTGCCTGGAGTGGGAGACAGTTTTCACCCCTCCACTTT.

The chain is built from TRBV30 and TRBJ1-5, with 7 nucleotides matching TRBD1. This CDR3 comprises 13 residues. Germline values: CDR1 GTSNPN, CDR2 SVGIG (reference sequence). V was pared by 3 bases and J by 7 bases, with 6 bases of the junction left unmatched. CDR3 sequence (DNA): TGTGCCTGGAGCCGACAGGACAGGCAGCCCCAGCATTTT. Translated: CAWSRQDRQPQHF.

The gene calls are TRBV4-1 and TRBJ1-5; 7 positions agree with TRBD1. This CDR3 has 16 residues. Germline V lookup: CDR1 MGHRA, CDR2 YSYEKL. Unmatched junction bases numbered 9, after V lost 2 bases and J lost 5 bases. The CDR3 sequence is CASSQSGRGEYQPQHF. In DNA form, the CDR3 reads TGCGCCAGCAGCCAATCTGGCAGGGGGGAATATCAGCCCCAGCATTTT.

The rearrangement joins TRBV4-3 to TRBJ2-7; 10 nucleotides agree with TRBD1. From germline, CDR1 is LGHNA and CDR2 YSLEER. The CDR3 loop spans 16 amino acids. With 0 bases clipped from V and 4 bases from J, the junction kept 6 bases outside the gene matches. The CDR3 sequence is CASSQDLGQGRYEQYF. CDR3 nucleotide sequence: TGCGCCAGCAGCCAAGATCTGGGACAGGGGAGGTACGAGCAGTACTTC.

The J gene is TRBJ1-5, the V gene TRBV5-6; possible D gene TRBD1, 5 bases. The CDR3 loop spans 15 amino acids. The V end was cut by 1 base, the J end by 0 bases, with 8 bases between. Germline values: CDR1 SGHDT, CDR2 YYEEEE. The CDR3 DNA reads TGTGCCAGCAGCTTGAGACAGATTAGCAATCAGCCCCAGCATTTT. Its protein is CASSLRQISNQPQHF.

The chain has TRBV6-6 and TRBJ1-2, with unresolved D. Trimming stripped 2 bases from V and 7 bases from J, with 8 bases between. The V gene's germline CDR1 is MNHNY and CDR2 SVGAGI (reference sequence). CDR3 length: 12 residues. Here the CDR3 DNA reads TGTGCCAGCAGTTACGGTGGAGGTGGCTACACCTTC. It encodes CASSYGGGGYTF.

The rearrangement joins TRBV30 to TRBJ1-2; TRBD1 agrees at 8 bases. The CDR3 has 15 residues. The V gene end was trimmed by 3 bases and the J gene end by 6 bases; junction bases not matched to a gene: 12. The germline V gene has CDR1 GTSNPN and CDR2 SVGIG (reference sequence). The CDR3 region has the DNA TGTGCCTGGAGAATAGGACAGGGAGGAGGCGATGGCTACACCTTC. The encoded protein is CAWRIGQGGGDGYTF.

The chain uses TRBV7-9 and TRBJ1-1; TRBD1 matches 7 bases. The CDR3 is 16 residues long. The V segment lost 5 bases and the J segment 4 bases; nucleotides outside the gene matches: 13. Germline assignment: CDR1 SEHNR and CDR2 FQNEAQ (reference sequence). CDR3 loop: CASSPGDRDWGTEAFF. DNA of the CDR3: TGTGCCAGCAGCCCCGGCGACAGGGATTGGGGCACTGAAGCTTTCTTT.

The V gene is TRBV7-8, the J gene TRBJ2-6; 7 positions agree with TRBD1. This CDR3 spans 18 amino acids. J gave up 0 bases and V 1 base, and 6 bases lay outside the gene matches. Germline CDR1 and CDR2: SGHVS and FQNEAQ. This chain's CDR3 is CASSLVGTDLSGANVLTF. In nucleotides, the CDR3 is TGTGCCAGCAGCTTAGTAGGGACAGACCTCTCTGGGGCCAACGTCCTGACTTTC.

The chain employs TRBV5-1 and TRBJ1-3, with TRBD1 matching over 7 bases. CDR1 and CDR2 (germline): SGHRS, YFSETQ. The CDR3 is 15 amino acids. V trimming: 2 bases; J trimming: 0 bases; junction bases outside the gene matches: 2. In DNA form, the CDR3 reads TGCGCCAGCAGCTTTGGGACAGACTCTGGAAACACCATATATTTT. Its translation: CASSFGTDSGNTIYF.

The V gene is TRBV30, the J gene TRBJ1-4; 9 bases map to TRBD1. The CDR3 loop spans 17 amino acids. V lost 0 bases and J lost 6; bases outside the gene matches: 11. The germline gives CDR1 GTSNPN, CDR2 SVGIG (reference sequence). CDR3 DNA sequence: TGTGCCTGGAGTGTCTTCGGAGGGACAGGGCTCCATGAAAAACTGTTTTTT. This codes for CAWSVFGGTGLHEKLFF.

This clone occurred a few times. The chain has TRBV18 and TRBJ2-7, with 9 nucleotides matching TRBD1. The germline V gene encodes CDR1 KGHSH and CDR2 LQKENI. There are 16 residues in the CDR3. The ends lost 1 base at V and 2 bases at J; junction bases unmatched: 6. CDR3 bases: TGTGCCAGCTCACCACTAATCCGGGACAGGGCCTACGAGCAGTACTTC. As protein: CASSPLIRDRAYEQYF.

The genes are TRBV5-4 and TRBJ1-1, with D unresolved. Germline assignment: CDR1 SGHNT and CDR2 YYREEE (reference sequence). The length of the CDR3 is 11 residues. V gave up 5 bases and J gave up 2 bases, with 4 bases separating them. DNA of the CDR3: TGTGCCAGCAGTCTTAACACTGAAGCTTTCTTT. Its translation: CASSLNTEAFF. The variable domain in full, completed from reference TRBV5-4 and TRBJ1-1, reads ETGVTQSPTHLIKTRGQQVTLRCSSQSGHNTVSWYQQALGQGPQFIFQYYREEENGRGNFPPRFSGLQFPNYSSELNVNALELDDSALYLCASSLNTEAFFGQGTRLTVV.

The chain carries TRBV18 and TRBJ1-5; no clear D. The CDR3 runs to 12 residues. V was trimmed by 4 bases and J by 5 bases, leaving 6 bases between them. Germline V gene sequence: CDR1 KGHSH, CDR2 LQKENI. DNA for the CDR3: TGTGCCAGCTCACATCCGGATCAGCCCCAGCATTTT. Encoded protein: CASSHPDQPQHF.

The rearrangement links TRBV6-6 to TRBJ1-4; D gene uncertain. This CDR3 has 15 residues. Germline V lookup: CDR1 MNHNY, CDR2 SVGAGI (reference sequence). Trimming left V 2 bases short and J 5 bases short, with 12 bases between. CDR3 sequence reads: CASSYDGSKNEKLFF. DNA of the CDR3: TGTGCCAGCAGTTACGACGGCAGCAAGAATGAAAAACTGTTTTTT.

In this sample, this clone turned up a few times. The CDR3 DNA reads as TGTGCCAGCTCACCAGGCCTTAATGAAAAACTGTTTTTT. This gives the protein CASSPGLNEKLFF. The chain recombines TRBV18 with TRBJ1-4; D remains unclear. The CDR3 covers 13 residues. The germline CDR1 and CDR2 sequences are KGHSH and LQKENI. V was trimmed by 2 bases and J by 4 bases, leaving 5 bases between them.

This chain uses TRBV18 with TRBJ1-5; the D gene is possibly TRBD1 (5 bases). CDR1 is KGHSH, CDR2 LQKENI, per germline. V was trimmed by 2 bases and J by 0 bases, leaving 11 bases between them. CDR3 length: 16 amino acids. CDR3 protein: CASSPGAVYSNQPQHF. The CDR3 DNA is TGTGCCAGCTCACCAGGGGCGGTCTATAGCAATCAGCCCCAGCATTTT.

V and J are TRBV6-1 and TRBJ1-2, with TRBD1 matching over 9 bases. Unmatched junction bases numbered 8, after V lost 7 bases and J lost 2 bases. From germline, CDR1 is MNHNS and CDR2 SASEGT. CDR3 length: 15 amino acids. CDR3 region: CASTLAGTGNYGYTF. The CDR3 nucleotides read TGTGCCAGCACCCTCGCCGGGACAGGGAACTATGGCTACACCTTC.

The chain is built from TRBV7-8 and TRBJ1-5; D perhaps matches TRBD1 (5 bases). This CDR3 is built from 15 residues. Trimming pared 1 base from V and 5 bases from J, leaving 12 bases between. CDR1 SGHVS and CDR2 FQNEAQ come from the germline V gene. CDR3 sequence (DNA): TGTGCCAGCAGCTTAGGGCAGGGAGGGTATCAGCCCCAGCATTTT. Translation gives CASSLGQGGYQPQHF.

This clone showed up just a few times. The chain couples TRBV15 to TRBJ1-5; D call uncertain. CDR1 LNHNV and CDR2 YYDKDF come from the germline V gene (reference sequence). V gave up 0 bases and J gave up 7 bases, with 4 bases separating them. The CDR3 runs 12 residues. CDR3 residues: CATSRDWQPQHF. The CDR3 DNA is TGTGCCACCAGCAGAGATTGGCAGCCCCAGCATTTT.

The chain has TRBV6-6 and TRBJ1-2; D is undetermined. The V end lost 2 bases, the J end lost 6 bases, and 10 bases lay between the germline ends. This CDR3 spans 13 amino acids. Germline loops: CDR1 MNHNY, CDR2 SVGAGI (reference sequence). CDR3 loop: CASSYAYMDGYTF. DNA for the CDR3: TGTGCCAGCAGTTACGCATATATGGATGGCTACACCTTC.

This clone has a single count. The chain links TRBV6-1 to TRBJ1-2; unclear D gene. CDR3 length: 13 residues. Trimming took off 6 bases at V and 4 bases at J, with 12 bases between the two ends. Germline V lookup: CDR1 MNHNS, CDR2 SASEGT. As DNA, the CDR3 is TGTGCCAGCAGCCTGAGGGCCGCCTATGGCTACACCTTC. This codes for CASSLRAAYGYTF.